The entry below gives a single T cell receptor beta chain sequence along with its context. This sample stems from a study of cytomegalovirus exposure and HLA in healthy donors. This CDR3 has 13 residues. The J segment lost 3 bases and the V segment lost 4 bases, leaving 3 bases of the junction unmatched. Germline CDR1 and CDR2: SGDLS and YYNGEE. Use of 60 Vbeta and 13 Jbeta primers characterized the PCR. This table comes from immunoSEQ multiplex PCR, and its TCRdb copy is limited to in-frame clones, with some not included. The sample consists of approximately 100,000 clones, roughly 70% of them appearing once.

The V gene is TRBV9, the J gene TRBJ1-2; TRBD1 matches at 7 bases. The receptor was isolated from a man aged 35 to 55 in good health and CMV-seronegative. Sequencing was done on a sample of PBMCs. CDR3 residues: CASSPQGYYGYTF. The CDR3 nucleotides read TGTGCCAGCAGCCCACAGGGGTACTATGGCTACACCTTC.